This TCR beta chain was recorded in a study of OX40 agonist ivuxolimab in advanced cancers. Study context: Three patients, one with hepatocellular carcinoma and two with cutaneous melanoma, responded partially.

Clones were sequenced by immunoSEQ multiplex PCR, and TCRdb holds only the in-frame ones, with some missing. The sample lists approximately 77,000 clones, roughly 93% occurring once. Germline CDR1 reads ENHRY; CDR2 reads SYGVKD. V lost 4 bases and J 1 base, leaving 7 bases between the germline ends. The CDR3 extends over 13 amino acids. This clone was recorded only once. The material sequenced was CD4+ or CD8+ T cells sorted from blood, taken in a trial of the OX40 agonist ivuxolimab. The chain uses TRBV10-3 and TRBJ1-1; D not resolved. This sequence originates from an adult with an advanced solid tumor such as melanoma, head and neck, liver or kidney cancer. CDR3 DNA sequence: TGTGCCATCAGTGTTACAGAGAACACTGAAGCTTTCTTT. Translating it yields CAISVTENTEAFF.